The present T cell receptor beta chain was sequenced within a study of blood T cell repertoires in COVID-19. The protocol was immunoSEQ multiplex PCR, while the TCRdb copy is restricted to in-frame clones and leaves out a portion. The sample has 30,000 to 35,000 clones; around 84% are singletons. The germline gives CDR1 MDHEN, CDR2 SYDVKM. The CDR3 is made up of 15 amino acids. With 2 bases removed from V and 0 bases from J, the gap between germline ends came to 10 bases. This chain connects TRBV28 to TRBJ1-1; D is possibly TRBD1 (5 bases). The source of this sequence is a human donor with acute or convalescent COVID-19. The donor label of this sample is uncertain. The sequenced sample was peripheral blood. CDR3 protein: CASSLGPRVNTEAFF. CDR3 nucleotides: TGTGCCAGCAGTTTAGGTCCCAGGGTGAACACTGAAGCTTTCTTT.